Shown below are 17 T cell receptor beta chains from a single sample sequenced in a study of control samples from healthy donors and cancer patients. Clones were read by immunoSEQ multiplex PCR, and TCRdb kept only the in-frame ones, dropping some. The data show about 150,000 clones, about 94% seen once. Material: blood. These receptors were collected from a man aged 50 or older in good health.

This clone has more than one count but fewer than ten. The chain carries TRBV6-1 and TRBJ1-5, with 9 positions matching TRBD1. V lost 4 bases and J lost 7; bases outside the gene matches: 20. The CDR3 spans 19 residues. The germline CDR1 and CDR2 sequences are MNHNS and SASEGT. For the CDR3, the DNA is TGTGCCAGCAGTGCCCTTTCGACCGGGACAGGGAAATACAGACAGCCCCAGCATTTT. It encodes CASSALSTGTGKYRQPQHF.

This clone was recorded once. The rearrangement joins TRBV28 to TRBJ1-3; D call uncertain. The CDR3 totals 13 residues. Trimming shortened V by 3 bases and J by 1 base, and 4 bases separated the two germline ends. The germline V gene has CDR1 MDHEN and CDR2 SYDVKM. CDR3 region: CASSFASGNTIYF. Written as DNA, the CDR3 is TGTGCCAGCAGTTTTGCGTCTGGAAACACCATATATTTT.

J is TRBJ2-1 and V is TRBV4-1, with 7 bases fitting TRBD1. Germline-derived CDR1 and CDR2 are MGHRA and YSYEKL. V dropped 0 bases and J dropped 5; count of bases not matched to a gene: 7. The length of the CDR3 is 16 residues. CDR3 sequence reads: CASSQDLGGKNNEQFF. CDR3 DNA: TGCGCCAGCAGCCAAGATCTAGGGGGCAAGAACAATGAGCAGTTCTTC.

CDR3 region: CASSIGLNYGYTF. As DNA, the CDR3 is TGTGCCAGTAGTATTGGATTAAACTATGGCTACACCTTC. This chain links TRBV19 with TRBJ1-2, with D unclear. Per germline, CDR1 LNHDA and CDR2 SQIVND (reference sequence). Between the trimmed V and J ends, which lost 3 bases and 2 bases, there was a span of 7 bases. This CDR3 comprises 13 residues. The full variable domain, completed using reference TRBV19 and TRBJ1-2, is DGGITQSPKYLFRKEGQNVTLSCEQNLNHDAMYWYRQDPGQGLRLIYYSQIVNDFQKGDIAEGYSVSREKKESFPLTVTSAQKNPTAFYLCASSIGLNYGYTFGSGTRLTVV.

V gene TRBV28 combines with J gene TRBJ2-7; D remains unclear. Trimming stripped 7 bases from V and 0 bases from J, with 13 bases between. The CDR3 sequence is 14 residues long. Per the germline V gene, CDR1 is MDHEN and CDR2 is SYDVKM. The DNA for the CDR3 is TGTGCCAGCACCGCCATCACGACCTCCTACGAGCAGTACTTC. It encodes CASTAITTSYEQYF. The full variable domain, in which reference TRBV28 and TRBJ2-7 provide the parts outside the CDR3, is DVKVTQSSRYLVKRTGEKVFLECVQDMDHENMFWYRQDPGLGLRLIYFSYDVKMKEKGDIPEGYSVSREKKERFSLILESASTNQTSMYLCASTAITTSYEQYFGPGTRLTVT.

This sequence joins TRBV19 and TRBJ1-6; D remains unclear. This CDR3 spans 16 amino acids. Trimming pared 3 bases from V and 0 bases from J, leaving 9 bases between. Germline V gene data show CDR1 as LNHDA and CDR2 as SQIVND (reference sequence). The CDR3 reads CASSIRLSSYNSPLHF. DNA for the CDR3: TGTGCCAGTAGTATTCGGTTGAGCTCCTATAATTCACCCCTCCACTTT.

The gene calls are TRBV30 and TRBJ2-7; 12 positions match TRBD2. The CDR3 spans 15 residues. CDR1 GTSNPN and CDR2 SVGIG come from the germline V gene (reference sequence). The J segment lost 5 bases and the V segment lost 4 bases, leaving 9 bases of the junction unmatched. CDR3 protein: CAWNPSGRVGDEQYF. CDR3 nucleotide sequence: TGTGCCTGGAACCCTAGCGGGAGGGTGGGTGACGAGCAGTACTTC.

Only one count was recorded for this clone. The gene calls are TRBV5-1 and TRBJ2-7; D perhaps matches TRBD1 (6 bases). Germline lookup yields CDR1 SGHRS and CDR2 YFSETQ. The CDR3 loop spans 15 amino acids. V was shortened by 3 bases and J by 2 bases, with 15 bases between the two germline ends. The CDR3 sequence: CASSSLTGETYEQYF. Here the CDR3 DNA reads TGCGCCAGCAGCTCATTGACAGGAGAAACCTACGAGCAGTACTTC.

This chain uses TRBV12-3 or TRBV12-4 with TRBJ2-7; D is possibly TRBD1 or TRBD2 (5 bases each). The V and J ends lost 9 bases and 4 bases respectively, with 16 bases between them. The CDR3 runs to 13 residues. CDR3 DNA: TGTGCCAGTGCACCGGGACCGGGGTACGAGCAGTACTTC. This translates into CASAPGPGYEQYF.

J is TRBJ2-2 and V is TRBV28, with 11 bases matching TRBD2. There are 15 residues in the CDR3. In germline, CDR1 is MDHEN, CDR2 SYDVKM. Trimming removed 6 bases from V and 5 bases from J; junction bases left unmatched: 5. The CDR3 loop is CASRTSGRETGELFF. The CDR3 DNA reads TGTGCCAGCAGAACTAGCGGGAGAGAGACCGGGGAGCTGTTTTTT. Full variable domain (missing parts from reference TRBV28 and TRBJ2-2): DVKVTQSSRYLVKRTGEKVFLECVQDMDHENMFWYRQDPGLGLRLIYFSYDVKMKEKGDIPEGYSVSREKKERFSLILESASTNQTSMYLCASRTSGRETGELFFGEGSRLTVL.

This chain connects TRBV6-4 to TRBJ2-3; D gene ambiguous. The CDR3 spans 13 residues. The V gene's germline CDR1 is MRHNA and CDR2 SNTAGT. Trimming removed 5 bases at V and 6 bases at J, with 12 bases between. CDR3 in DNA: TGTGCCAGCAGTAAGACTGCCGGGGATACGCAGTATTTT. Translating gives CASSKTAGDTQYF.

CDR3 in amino acids: CASSGQGATGELFF. CDR3 bases: TGTGCCAGCAGTGGACAGGGGGCGACCGGGGAGCTGTTTTTT. This rearrangement joins TRBV7-3 to TRBJ2-2; TRBD1 matches 11 bases. CDR1 SGHTA and CDR2 FQGTGA come from the germline V gene. This CDR3 has 14 residues. V dropped 6 bases and J dropped 5; count of bases not matched to a gene: 2.

CDR3 sequence: CASSQESGGLAPQHF. CDR3 DNA: TGTGCCAGCAGCCAAGAGTCGGGGGGCTTGGCGCCCCAGCATTTT. This chain uses TRBV4-2 with TRBJ1-5; a weak D match, TRBD1 (6 bases). The CDR3 covers 15 residues. Trimming cost V 0 bases and J 9 bases, with 15 bases left between them. The V gene's germline CDR1 is LGHNA and CDR2 YNFKEQ.

The CDR3, as DNA: TGTGCCAGCAGTGAGGGGAAGCCGGGTGAGCAGTTCTTC. Amino acid sequence: CASSEGKPGEQFF. The chain uses TRBV2 and TRBJ2-1; D is uncertain. This CDR3 spans 13 amino acids. The germline CDR1 and CDR2 sequences are SNHLY and FYNNEI. V was clipped by 3 bases and J by 9 bases, with 12 bases between them.

This rearrangement joins TRBV6-6 to TRBJ1-4; possibly TRBD1 for D (6 bases). Germline CDR1 reads MNHNY; CDR2 reads SVGAGI (reference sequence). The CDR3 spans 14 residues. Deletions cut 3 bases from V and 4 bases from J, with 9 bases between. The CDR3 protein is CASSYRGNNEKLFF. CDR3 bases: TGTGCCAGCAGTTATAGGGGGAATAATGAAAAACTGTTTTTT.

The chain's CDR3 is CASSSGLAGGPLDTQYF. In DNA, the CDR3 is TGTGCCAGCAGCTCGGGGCTAGCGGGAGGGCCGTTAGATACGCAGTATTTT. The chain is built from TRBV11-3 and TRBJ2-3, with TRBD2 matching 12 bases. The CDR3 has 17 amino acids. The V gene end was trimmed by 4 bases and the J gene end by 5 bases; junction bases not matched to a gene: 10. CDR1 is SGHNT, CDR2 YENEEA, per germline.

This clone was detected a few times. The chain carries TRBV18 and TRBJ2-5, with D perhaps given as TRBD1 or TRBD2 (6 bases each). From germline, CDR1 is KGHSH and CDR2 LQKENI. The CDR3 is made up of 15 amino acids. Trimming cost V 4 bases and J 3 bases, with 15 bases left between them. CDR3 protein: CASSRGGLAEETQYF. CDR3 nucleotide sequence: TGTGCCAGCTCACGAGGGGGGCTGGCGGAAGAGACCCAGTACTTC.